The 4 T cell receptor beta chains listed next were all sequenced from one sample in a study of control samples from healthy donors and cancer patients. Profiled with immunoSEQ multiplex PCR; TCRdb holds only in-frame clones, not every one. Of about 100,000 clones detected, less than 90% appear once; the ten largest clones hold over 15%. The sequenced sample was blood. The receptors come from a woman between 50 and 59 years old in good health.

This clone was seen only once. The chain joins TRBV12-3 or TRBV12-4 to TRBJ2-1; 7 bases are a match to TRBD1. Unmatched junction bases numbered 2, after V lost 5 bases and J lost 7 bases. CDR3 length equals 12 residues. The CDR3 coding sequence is TGTGCCAGCAGTACAGGGGTGAATGAGCAGTTCTTC. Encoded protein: CASSTGVNEQFF.

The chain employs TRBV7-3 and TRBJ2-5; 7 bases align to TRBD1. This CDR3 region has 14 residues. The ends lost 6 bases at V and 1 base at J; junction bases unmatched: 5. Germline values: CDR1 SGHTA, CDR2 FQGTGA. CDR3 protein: CASSWTGPQETQYF. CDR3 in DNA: TGTGCCAGCAGTTGGACAGGCCCCCAAGAGACCCAGTACTTC.

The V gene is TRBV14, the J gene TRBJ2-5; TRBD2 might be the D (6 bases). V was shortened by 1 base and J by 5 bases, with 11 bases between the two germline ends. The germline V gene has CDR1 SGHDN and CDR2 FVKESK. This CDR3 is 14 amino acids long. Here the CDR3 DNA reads TGTGCCAGCAGCCAAGTTAGCGCGGGGGAGACCCAGTACTTC. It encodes CASSQVSAGETQYF.

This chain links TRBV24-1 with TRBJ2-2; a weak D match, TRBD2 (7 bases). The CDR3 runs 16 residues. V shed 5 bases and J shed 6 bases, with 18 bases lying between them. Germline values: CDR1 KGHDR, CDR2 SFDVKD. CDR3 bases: TGTGCCACCAGTGCCGAACTAGCGAGGGGGGCCGGGGAGCTGTTTTTT. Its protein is CATSAELARGAGELFF.